These T cell receptor beta chains were read from a single sample in a study of sequential checkpoint blockade in melanoma. TCRdb's copy holds only in-frame clones and misses some; the assay was immunoSEQ multiplex PCR. The sample gives more than 15,000 clones, roughly 93% of which show up once; roughly a quarter is in the top ten. The sample was CD8+ T cells sorted from blood (inferred from file names), taken from a patient given nivolumab and ipilimumab in sequence. The receptors were gathered from a human donor with melanoma. CDR3s include the opening cysteine and the closing phenylalanine or tryptophan. D genes are given only for firm matches. The size of a clone is reported for some rows only, either as once, few or many, or as a class for expanded clones.

>TRBV29-1|NA|13|TRBJ1-3|NA
CSAGGEDGNTIYF
TGCAGCGCCGGAGGGGAAGATGGAAACACCATATATTTT
>TRBV6-6|NA|14|TRBJ1-5|NA
CASMIGQQDQPQHF
TGTGCCTCCATGATAGGACAGCAGGATCAGCCCCAGCATTTT
>TRBV27|NA|13|TRBJ1-5|NA
CASSLVGNQPQHF
TGTGCCAGCAGTTTAGTCGGCAATCAGCCCCAGCATTTT
>TRBV27|NA|13|TRBJ2-7|NA
CASSLRDLGEQYF
TGTGCCAGCAGTTTACGCGACTTAGGAGAGCAGTACTTC
>TRBV4-2|NA|17|TRBJ1-5|NA
CASSQLLRQASNQPQHF
TGTGCCAGCAGCCAACTTCTTCGACAGGCTAGTAATCAGCCCCAGCATTTT
>TRBV6-5|NA|13|TRBJ1-5|NA
CASSYSAGQPQHF
TGTGCCAGCAGTTACTCCGCGGGCCAGCCCCAGCATTTT
>TRBV19|once|13|TRBJ1-1|NA
CASSPPGDYEAFF
TGTGCCAGTAGTCCCCCGGGAGATTACGAAGCTTTCTTT
>TRBV7-9|NA|19|TRBJ1-2|NA
CASSLTIANTAEANYGYTF
TGTGCCAGCAGCTTAACAATTGCTAACACCGCGGAGGCTAACTATGGCTACACCTTC
>TRBV9|NA|17|TRBJ2-6|NA
CASHSRYSNSRANVLTF
TGTGCCAGCCATAGTCGGTACTCAAACAGTCGGGCCAACGTCCTGACTTTC
>TRBV19|NA|13|TRBJ1-1|NA
CASSIAGHLEAFF
TGTGCCAGTAGTATAGCGGGACACCTTGAAGCTTTCTTT
>TRBV30|NA|16|TRBJ1-5|NA
CAWSAAGQYGNQPQHF
TGTGCCTGGAGTGCGGCAGGTCAATATGGCAATCAGCCCCAGCATTTT
>TRBV4-1|few|14|TRBJ1-2|NA
CASSQLQGNYGYTF
TGCGCCAGCAGCCAATTACAGGGCAACTATGGCTACACCTTC
>TRBV19|NA|16|TRBJ1-1|NA
CASSSTGWNMNTEAFF
TGTGCCAGTAGCTCCACGGGTTGGAACATGAACACTGAAGCTTTCTTT
>TRBV19|NA|11|TRBJ1-4|NA
CASSLSEKLFF
TGTGCCAGTAGTCTCTCTGAAAAACTGTTTTTT
>TRBV6-4|NA|12|TRBJ1-2|NA
CASSDAGRSYTF
TGTGCCAGCAGCGACGCAGGGCGTAGCTACACCTTC
>TRBV27|NA|14|TRBJ1-2|NA
CASSYSGDGYGYTF
TGTGCCAGCAGCTACAGCGGGGACGGGTATGGCTACACCTTC
>TRBV18|NA|14|TRBJ1-2|NA
CASSPGGNYYGYTF
TGTGCCAGCTCACCAGGCGGCAATTACTATGGCTACACCTTC
>TRBV7-9|NA|14|TRBJ1-2|NA
CASSQAGRVDGYTF
TGTGCCAGCAGCCAAGCGGGCAGGGTTGATGGCTACACCTTC
>TRBV10-2|NA|13|TRBJ2-7|TRBD1
CASAETGFHEQYF
TGCGCCAGCGCCGAGACAGGGTTCCACGAGCAGTACTTC